This is a list of T cell receptor beta chains from one sample in a study of T cells in Graves' hyperthyroidism and ophthalmopathy. From the multiplex PCR reads, TCRdb called clonotypes with MiXCR, one entry per CDR3 protein. The sample records about 700,000 distinct CDR3 sequences, over 40% being singletons. Sequencing used peripheral blood or thyroid tissue (not recorded which). Receptor source: an adult man with Graves' disease, either hyperthyroidism or ophthalmopathy (not recorded which). CDR3s include the opening cysteine and the closing phenylalanine or tryptophan. D genes are given only for firm matches. The listing skips clone size in some rows; elsewhere it reads once, few, many or a size class.

size: few
V: TRBV7-2
D: TRBD1
J: TRBJ2-7
CDR3: CASSPGQGLHEQYF
DNA: TGTGCCAGCAGCCCGGGACAGGGGCTCCACGAGCAGTACTTC

size: NA
V: TRBV29-1
D: TRBD2
J: TRBJ2-7
CDR3: CSVEGGRAGEQYF
DNA: TGCAGCGTTGAAGGCGGGAGGGCCGGCGAGCAGTACTTC

size: many
V: TRBV6-5
D: NA
J: TRBJ2-5
CDR3: CASMRETQYF
DNA: TGTGCCAGCATGCGGGAGACCCAGTACTTC

size: many
V: TRBV2
D: NA
J: TRBJ1-6
CDR3: CASSQVGGQFHF
DNA: TGTGCCAGCAGCCAAGTCGGGGGTCAATTCCACTTT

size: NA
V: TRBV29-1
D: NA
J: TRBJ2-5
CDR3: CSGWTQYF
DNA: TGCAGCGGGTGGACCCAGTACTTC

size: few
V: TRBV2
D: TRBD2
J: TRBJ2-5
CDR3: CASSGIYEQPGREEETQYF
DNA: TGTGCCAGCAGTGGTATTTATGAACAACCTGGGCGGGAGGAGGAGACCCAGTACTTC

size: few
V: TRBV6-6
D: TRBD1
J: TRBJ1-6
CDR3: CASKNRDRDSPLHF
DNA: TGTGCCAGCAAAAACCGGGACAGGGATTCACCCCTCCACTTT

size: NA
V: TRBV15
D: NA
J: TRBJ1-2
CDR3: CATSSENNQGSHGYTF
DNA: TGTGCCACCAGCAGTGAAAATAACCAGGGTTCGCATGGCTACACCTTC

size: few
V: TRBV5-1
D: NA
J: TRBJ1-2
CDR3: CASTDNYGYTF
DNA: TGCGCCAGCACCGACAACTATGGCTACACCTTC

size: many
V: TRBV2
D: NA
J: TRBJ1-3
CDR3: CASTLTEPGNTIYF
DNA: TGTGCCAGCACCTTGACAGAACCTGGAAACACCATATATTTT